The source of this T cell receptor beta chain is a study of regulatory T cells in long-lasting Graves disease. Construction of the TCR beta libraries employed iRepertoire HTBI primers in conjunction with Arm-PCR of CDR3 regions. One entry per CDR3 protein, called by TCRdb with MiXCR from the multiplex PCR reads. The data contain more than 350,000 distinct CDR3 sequences, under 25% of them singletons. At least ten counts were recorded for this clonotype. Time point: persistent/refractory GD, antithyroid drugs over 5 years with positive TRAb. Generation of the TCR library employed RNA extracted from PBMCs. EDTA tubes were used for drawing around 9 milliliters of peripheral blood. V lost 0 bases and J 4 bases, leaving 15 bases between the germline ends. CDR3 length equals 15 residues. The germline gives CDR1 DFQATT, CDR2 SNEGSKA (reference sequence).

The sequencing here drew on peripheral blood mononuclear cells (PBMCs), taken when the disease was refractory, from a patient treated with antithyroid drugs. The rearrangement joins TRBV20-1 to TRBJ1-2, with D perhaps matching TRBD1 (6 bases). The TCR was taken from a female donor with Graves disease. The CDR3 bases are TGCAGTGCTAGAGACTCGACAGGTTCCCTCTATGGCTACACCTTC. Protein: CSARDSTGSLYGYTF.